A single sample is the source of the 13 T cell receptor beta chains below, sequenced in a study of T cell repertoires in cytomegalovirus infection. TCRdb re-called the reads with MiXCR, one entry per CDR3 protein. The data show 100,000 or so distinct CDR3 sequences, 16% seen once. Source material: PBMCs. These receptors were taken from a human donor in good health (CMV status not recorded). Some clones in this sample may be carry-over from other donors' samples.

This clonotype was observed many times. The CDR3 here is CASRLSSYNEQFF. The CDR3 region has the DNA TGTGCCAGCAGATTGAGCTCCTACAATGAGCAGTTCTTC. V and J are TRBV7-2 and TRBJ2-1; D gene uncertain. Trimming left V 6 bases short and J 0 bases short, with 6 bases between. The CDR3 length is 13 residues. Germline assignment: CDR1 SGHTA and CDR2 FQGNSA.

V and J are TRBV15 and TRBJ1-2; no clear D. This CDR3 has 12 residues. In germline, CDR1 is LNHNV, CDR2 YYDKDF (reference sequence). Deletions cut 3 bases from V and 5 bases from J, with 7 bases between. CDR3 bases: TGTGCCACCAGCAGGTTGACTTATGGCTACACCTTC. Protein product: CATSRLTYGYTF.

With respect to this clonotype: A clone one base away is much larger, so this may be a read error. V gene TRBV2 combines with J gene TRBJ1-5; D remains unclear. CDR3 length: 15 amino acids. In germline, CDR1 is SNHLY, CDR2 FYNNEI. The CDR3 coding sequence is TGTGCCAGCAGTGAACAGCGGGAAGGTTATCAGACCCAGCATTTT. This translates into CASSEQREGYQTQHF.

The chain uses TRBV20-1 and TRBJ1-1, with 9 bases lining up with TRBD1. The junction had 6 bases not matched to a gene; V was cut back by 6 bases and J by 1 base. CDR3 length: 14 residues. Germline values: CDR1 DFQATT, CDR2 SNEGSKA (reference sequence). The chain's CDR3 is CSAEGTGKNTEAFF. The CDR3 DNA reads TGCAGTGCGGAGGGGACAGGGAAGAACACTGAAGCTTTCTTT.

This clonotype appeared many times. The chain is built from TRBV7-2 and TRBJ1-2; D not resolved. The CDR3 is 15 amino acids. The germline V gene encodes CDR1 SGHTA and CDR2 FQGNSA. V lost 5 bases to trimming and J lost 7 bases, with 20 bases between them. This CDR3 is CASSGRGLSKRGYTF. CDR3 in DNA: TGTGCCAGCAGCGGCCGGGGTCTAAGCAAGCGTGGCTACACCTTC.

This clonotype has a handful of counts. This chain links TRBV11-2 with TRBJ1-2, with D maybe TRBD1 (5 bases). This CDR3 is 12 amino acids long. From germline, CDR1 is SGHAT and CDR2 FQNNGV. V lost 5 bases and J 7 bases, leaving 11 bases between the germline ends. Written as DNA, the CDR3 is TGTGCCAGCAGCCCAGACAGAGTTGGCTACACCTTC. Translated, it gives CASSPDRVGYTF.

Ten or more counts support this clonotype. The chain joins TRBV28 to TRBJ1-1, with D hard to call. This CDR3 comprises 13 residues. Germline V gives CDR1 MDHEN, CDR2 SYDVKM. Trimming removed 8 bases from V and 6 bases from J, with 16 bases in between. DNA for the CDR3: TGTGCCAGCGGACCACGGCGGGGTTCTGAAGCTTTCTTT. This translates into CASGPRRGSEAFF. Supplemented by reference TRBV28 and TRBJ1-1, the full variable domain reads DVKVTQSSRYLVKRTGEKVFLECVQDMDHENMFWYRQDPGLGLRLIYFSYDVKMKEKGDIPEGYSVSREKKERFSLILESASTNQTSMYLCASGPRRGSEAFFGQGTRLTVV.

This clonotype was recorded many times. CDR3 in amino acids: CASSLGSAFEQFF. In nucleotides, the CDR3 is TGTGCCAGCAGCTTAGGTTCGGCGTTTGAGCAGTTCTTC. The rearrangement links TRBV11-2 to TRBJ2-1, with D uncertain. In germline, CDR1 is SGHAT, CDR2 FQNNGV. V dropped 1 base and J dropped 9 bases, with 10 bases sitting between them. This CDR3 comprises 13 residues. Drawing the rest from reference TRBV11-2 and TRBJ2-1, the complete variable domain is EAGVAQSPRYKIIEKRQSVAFWCNPISGHATLYWYQQILGQGPKLLIQFQNNGVVDDSQLPKDRFSAERLKGVDSTLKIQPAKLEDSAVYLCASSLGSAFEQFFGPGTRLTVL.

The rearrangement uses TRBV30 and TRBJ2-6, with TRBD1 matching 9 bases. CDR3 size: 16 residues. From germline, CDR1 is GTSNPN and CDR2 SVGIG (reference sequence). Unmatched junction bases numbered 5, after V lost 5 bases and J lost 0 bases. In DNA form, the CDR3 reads TGTGCCTGGGGACAGGGGCGAGTCTCTGGGGCCAACGTCCTGACTTTC. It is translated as CAWGQGRVSGANVLTF.

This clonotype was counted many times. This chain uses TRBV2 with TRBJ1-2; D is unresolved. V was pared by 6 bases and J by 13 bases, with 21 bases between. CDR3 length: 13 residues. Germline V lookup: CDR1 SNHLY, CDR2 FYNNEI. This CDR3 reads CASSRLGPFPSTF. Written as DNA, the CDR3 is TGTGCCAGCAGCCGCTTAGGACCCTTCCCTTCCACCTTC.

The CDR3 bases are TGTGCCAGCAGAGCGCCGGGACCGGGGGCTTACGAGCAGTACTTC. This gives the protein CASRAPGPGAYEQYF. This chain joins TRBV6-1 and TRBJ2-7; D might be TRBD1 or TRBD2, each matching 6 bases. This CDR3 comprises 15 residues. The V gene's germline CDR1 is MNHNS and CDR2 SASEGT. V lost 6 bases to trimming and J lost 4 bases, with 19 bases between them.

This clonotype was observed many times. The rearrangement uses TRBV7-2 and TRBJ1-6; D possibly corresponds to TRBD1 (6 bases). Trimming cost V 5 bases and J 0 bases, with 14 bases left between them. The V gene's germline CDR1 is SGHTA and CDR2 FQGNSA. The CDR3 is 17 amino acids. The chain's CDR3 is CASSPYGGRSYNSPLHF. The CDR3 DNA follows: TGTGCCAGCAGCCCATACGGGGGGCGCTCCTATAATTCACCCCTCCACTTT.

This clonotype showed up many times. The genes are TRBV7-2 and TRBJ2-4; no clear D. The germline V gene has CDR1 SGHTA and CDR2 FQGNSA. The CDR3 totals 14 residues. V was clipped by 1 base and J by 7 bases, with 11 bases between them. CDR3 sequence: CASSLDRNGNIQYF. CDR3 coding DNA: TGTGCCAGCAGCTTAGACCGCAATGGGAACATTCAGTACTTC.